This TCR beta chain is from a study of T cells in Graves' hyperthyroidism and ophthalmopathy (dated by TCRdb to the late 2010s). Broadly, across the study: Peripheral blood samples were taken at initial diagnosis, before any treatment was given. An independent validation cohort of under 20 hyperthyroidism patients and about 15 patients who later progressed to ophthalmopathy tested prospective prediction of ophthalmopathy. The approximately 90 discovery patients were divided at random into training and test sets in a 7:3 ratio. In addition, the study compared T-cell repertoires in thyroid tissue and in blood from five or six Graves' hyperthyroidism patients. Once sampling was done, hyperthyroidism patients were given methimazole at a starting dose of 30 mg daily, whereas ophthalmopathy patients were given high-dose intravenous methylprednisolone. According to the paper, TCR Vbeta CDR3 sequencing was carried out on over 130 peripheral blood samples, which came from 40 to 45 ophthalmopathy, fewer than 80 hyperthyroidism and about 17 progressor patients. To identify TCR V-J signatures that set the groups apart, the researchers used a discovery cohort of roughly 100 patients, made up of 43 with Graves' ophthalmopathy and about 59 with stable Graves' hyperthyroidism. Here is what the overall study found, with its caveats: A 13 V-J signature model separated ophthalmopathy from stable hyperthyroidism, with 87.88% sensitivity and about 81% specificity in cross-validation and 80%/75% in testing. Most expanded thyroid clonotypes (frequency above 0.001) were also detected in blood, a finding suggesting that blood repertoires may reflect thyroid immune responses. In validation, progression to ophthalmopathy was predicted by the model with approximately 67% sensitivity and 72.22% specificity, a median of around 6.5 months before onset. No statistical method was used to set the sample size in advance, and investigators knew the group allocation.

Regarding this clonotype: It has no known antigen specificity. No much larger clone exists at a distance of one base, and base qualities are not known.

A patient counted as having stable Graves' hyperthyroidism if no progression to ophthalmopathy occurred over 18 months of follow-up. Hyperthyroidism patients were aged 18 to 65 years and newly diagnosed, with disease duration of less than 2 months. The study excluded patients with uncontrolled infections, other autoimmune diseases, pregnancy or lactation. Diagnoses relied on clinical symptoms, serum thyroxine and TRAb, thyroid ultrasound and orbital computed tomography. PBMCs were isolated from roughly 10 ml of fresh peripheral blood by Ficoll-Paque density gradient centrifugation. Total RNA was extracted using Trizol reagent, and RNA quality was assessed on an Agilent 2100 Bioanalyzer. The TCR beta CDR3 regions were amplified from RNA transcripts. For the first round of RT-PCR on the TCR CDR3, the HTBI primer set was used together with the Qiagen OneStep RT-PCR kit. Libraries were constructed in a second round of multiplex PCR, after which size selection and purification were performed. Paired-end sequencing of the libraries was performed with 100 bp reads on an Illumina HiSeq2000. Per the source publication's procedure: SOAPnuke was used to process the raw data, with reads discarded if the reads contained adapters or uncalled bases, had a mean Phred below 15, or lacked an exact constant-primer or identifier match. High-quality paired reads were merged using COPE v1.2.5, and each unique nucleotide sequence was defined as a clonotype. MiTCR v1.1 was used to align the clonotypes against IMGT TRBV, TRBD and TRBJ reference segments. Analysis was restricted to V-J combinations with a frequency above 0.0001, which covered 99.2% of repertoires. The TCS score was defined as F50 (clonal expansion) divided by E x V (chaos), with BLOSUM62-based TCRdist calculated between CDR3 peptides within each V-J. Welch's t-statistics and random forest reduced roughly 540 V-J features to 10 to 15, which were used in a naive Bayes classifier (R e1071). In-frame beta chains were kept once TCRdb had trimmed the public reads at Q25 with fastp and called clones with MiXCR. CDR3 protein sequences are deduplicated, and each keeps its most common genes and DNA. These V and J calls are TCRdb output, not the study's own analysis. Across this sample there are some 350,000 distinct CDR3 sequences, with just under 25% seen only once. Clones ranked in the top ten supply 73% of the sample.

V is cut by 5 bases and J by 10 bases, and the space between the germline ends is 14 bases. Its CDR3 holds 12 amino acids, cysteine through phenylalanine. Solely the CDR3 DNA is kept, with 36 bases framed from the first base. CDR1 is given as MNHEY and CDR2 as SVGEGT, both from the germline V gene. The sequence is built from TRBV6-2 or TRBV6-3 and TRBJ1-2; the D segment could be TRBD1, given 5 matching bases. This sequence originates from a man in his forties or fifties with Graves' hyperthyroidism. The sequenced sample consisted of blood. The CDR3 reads CASSPRDSYYTF. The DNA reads TGTGCCAGCAGTCCACGGGACTCTTACTACACCTTC.